Following are 6 T cell receptor beta chains from one sample sequenced in a study of T cell repertoires in cytomegalovirus infection. No cognate antigen is known for these TCRs. In TCRdb, the reads were re-called with MiXCR into one record per CDR3 protein. Among more than 85,000 distinct CDR3 sequences listed, around 31% were seen once. The sample consisted of CD8+ T cells from cultured PBMCs, taken from culture after CMV antigen stimulation. The receptors originated from a human donor in good health (CMV status not recorded). Some clones in this sample may be carry-over from other donors' samples.

There are a few counts of this clonotype. The chain employs TRBV15 and TRBJ1-1, with D possibly being TRBD1 (5 bases). In germline, CDR1 is LNHNV, CDR2 YYDKDF (reference sequence). The CDR3 has 12 residues. V lost 5 bases and J lost 8, with 12 bases in between. CDR3 region: CATSRWGVEAFF. The CDR3, as DNA: TGTGCCACCAGCCGATGGGGGGTAGAAGCTTTCTTT.

This clonotype was counted many times. This sequence joins TRBV11-2 and TRBJ2-3; 8 bases align to TRBD2. This CDR3 comprises 18 residues. Germline V CDR1 and CDR2: SGHAT, FQNNGV. V lost 1 base to trimming and J lost 1 base; unmatched junction nucleotides: 10. CDR3 sequence reads: CASSLGVNWRGGTDTQYF. CDR3 sequence (DNA): TGTGCCAGCAGCTTAGGAGTTAACTGGCGGGGGGGCACAGATACGCAGTATTTT. Full variable domain (missing parts from reference TRBV11-2 and TRBJ2-3): EAGVAQSPRYKIIEKRQSVAFWCNPISGHATLYWYQQILGQGPKLLIQFQNNGVVDDSQLPKDRFSAERLKGVDSTLKIQPAKLEDSAVYLCASSLGVNWRGGTDTQYFGPGTRLTVL.

This clonotype was seen a handful of times. The rearrangement joins TRBV29-1 to TRBJ2-7; TRBD1 matches at 7 bases. Looked up from germline, CDR1 is SQVTM and CDR2 is ANQGSEA. The CDR3 runs 12 residues. Losses at the gene ends were 6 bases for V and 6 bases for J; bases not matched to a gene: 8. The CDR3 loop reads CSVRTGWGEQYV. CDR3 bases: TGCAGCGTCAGGACAGGATGGGGCGAGCAGTACGTC.

This clonotype has a handful of counts. The chain is built from TRBV3-1 and TRBJ1-5; no clear D gene. V dropped 1 base and J dropped 3 bases, with 13 bases sitting between them. This CDR3 region has 16 residues. Germline CDR1 and CDR2: LGHDT and YNNKEL (reference sequence). The CDR3 region is CASSQGAKGSNQPQHF. The CDR3, as DNA: TGTGCCAGCAGCCAAGGGGCGAAGGGTTCCAATCAGCCCCAGCATTTT.

This clonotype was seen a handful of times. The chain is built from TRBV4-1 and TRBJ1-1; no firm D call. This CDR3 is 13 amino acids long. V lost 4 bases and J 1 base, leaving 7 bases between the germline ends. Germline V lookup: CDR1 MGHRA, CDR2 YSYEKL. The CDR3 coding sequence is TGCGCCAGCAGCCTCCGACGGAACACTGAAGCTTTCTTT. Its protein product is CASSLRRNTEAFF.

This clonotype was observed a few times. For the CDR3, the DNA is TGTGCCAGCACCCAAGGTCGGGGCTACACTGAAGCTTTCTTT. Its protein is CASTQGRGYTEAFF. The chain recombines TRBV27 with TRBJ1-1, with a weak D call TRBD1 (5 bases). V lost 7 bases and J 3 bases, leaving 15 bases between the germline ends. CDR3 length: 14 residues. The germline V gene encodes CDR1 MNHEY and CDR2 SMNVEV (reference sequence).